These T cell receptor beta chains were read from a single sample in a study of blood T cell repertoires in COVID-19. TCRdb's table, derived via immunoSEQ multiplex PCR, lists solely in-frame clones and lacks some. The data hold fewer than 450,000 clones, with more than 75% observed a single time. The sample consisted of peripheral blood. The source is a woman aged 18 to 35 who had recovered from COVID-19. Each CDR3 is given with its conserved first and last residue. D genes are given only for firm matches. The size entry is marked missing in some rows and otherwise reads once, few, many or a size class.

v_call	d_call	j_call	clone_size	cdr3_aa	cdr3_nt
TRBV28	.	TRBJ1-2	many	CASSPGVLYGYTF	TGTGCCAGCAGTCCAGGGGTGTTATATGGCTACACCTTC
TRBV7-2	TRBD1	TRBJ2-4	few	CASSYTGGRRDIQYF	TGTGCCAGCAGCTACACAGGGGGCCGGAGGGACATTCAGTACTTC
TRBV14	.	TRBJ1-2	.	CASSHGFNYGYTF	TGTGCCAGCAGCCACGGTTTTAACTATGGCTACACCTTC
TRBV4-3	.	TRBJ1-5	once	CASSQDQGQPQHF	TGCGCCAGCAGCCAAGATCAGGGTCAGCCCCAGCATTTT
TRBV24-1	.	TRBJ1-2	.	CATSVEGVGYTF	TGTGCCACCAGTGTCGAGGGGGTCGGCTACACCTTC
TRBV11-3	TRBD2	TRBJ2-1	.	CASSRTSGRLSEQFF	TGTGCCAGCAGCCGGACTAGCGGGAGGTTAAGTGAGCAGTTCTTC
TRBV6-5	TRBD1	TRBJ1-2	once	CASSLGGTGKYTF	TGTGCCAGCAGCTTAGGGGGGACAGGGAAGTACACCTTC
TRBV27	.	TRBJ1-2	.	CASSRGGGYGYTF	TGTGCCAGCAGTCGGGGAGGGGGGTATGGCTACACCTTC
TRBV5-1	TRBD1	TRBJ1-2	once	CASSLGTGNGYTF	TGCGCCAGCAGCCTAGGGACAGGGAATGGCTACACCTTC
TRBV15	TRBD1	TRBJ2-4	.	CATSSKQGEAKNIQYF	TGTGCCACCAGCAGCAAACAGGGGGAGGCCAAAAACATTCAGTACTTC
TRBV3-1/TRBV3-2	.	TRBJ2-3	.	CASTSRASSDTQYF	TGTGCCAGCACCTCCCGAGCTAGCTCCGATACGCAGTATTTT
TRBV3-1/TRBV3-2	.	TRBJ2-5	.	CASSPRGREETQYF	TGTGCCAGCAGCCCTAGGGGCCGGGAAGAGACCCAGTACTTC
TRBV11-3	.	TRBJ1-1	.	CASSLDSNTEAFF	TGTGCCAGCAGCTTAGATTCTAACACTGAAGCTTTCTTT
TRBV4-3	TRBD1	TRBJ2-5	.	CASSQGIDRVETQYF	TGCGCCAGCAGCCAGGGGATAGACAGGGTGGAGACCCAGTACTTC
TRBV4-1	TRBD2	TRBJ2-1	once	CASSFPGGSSYNEQFF	TGCGCCAGCAGCTTTCCCGGCGGGAGCTCCTACAATGAGCAGTTCTTC
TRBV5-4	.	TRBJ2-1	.	CASSTQQGGIFNEQFF	TGTGCCAGCAGCACCCAACAGGGGGGGATTTTCAATGAGCAGTTCTTC
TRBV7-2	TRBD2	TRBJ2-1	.	CASLRTPGLANEQFF	TGTGCCAGCCTGCGAACCCCGGGACTAGCGAATGAGCAGTTCTTC
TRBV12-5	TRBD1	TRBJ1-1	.	CASGLDRDLSNTEAFF	TGTGCTAGTGGACTTGACAGGGACCTTTCGAACACTGAAGCTTTCTTT
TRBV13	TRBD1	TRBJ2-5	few	CASSLQGAGETQYF	TGTGCCAGCAGCCTACAGGGGGCGGGGGAGACCCAGTACTTC
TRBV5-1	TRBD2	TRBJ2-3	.	CASSPSGRATDTQYF	TGCGCCAGCAGCCCTAGCGGGAGAGCCACAGATACGCAGTATTTT
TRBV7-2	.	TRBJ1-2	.	CASSLNQGSNNYGYTF	TGTGCCAGCAGCTTAAATCAGGGGAGTAATAACTATGGCTACACCTTC
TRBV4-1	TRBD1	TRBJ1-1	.	CASSQGIGGGTEAFF	TGCGCCAGCAGCCAAGGTATAGGGGGCGGCACTGAAGCTTTCTTT
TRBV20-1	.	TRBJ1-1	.	CSAPPLEAFF	TGCAGTGCTCCCCCCTTGGAAGCTTTCTTT
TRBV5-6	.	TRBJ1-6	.	CASSHSGAGYSPLHF	TGTGCCAGCAGTCATTCAGGGGCTGGTTATTCACCCCTCCACTTT
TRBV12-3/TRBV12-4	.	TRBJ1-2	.	CASSPGGHGYTF	TGTGCCAGCAGTCCAGGTGGGCATGGCTACACCTTC
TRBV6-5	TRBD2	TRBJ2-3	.	CASSSGRASGYSQYF	TGTGCCAGCAGTAGCGGGAGGGCCTCCGGATATTCGCAGTATTTT
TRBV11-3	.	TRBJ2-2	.	CASSFLSANTGELFF	TGTGCCAGCAGCTTCCTTAGTGCGAACACCGGGGAGCTGTTTTTT
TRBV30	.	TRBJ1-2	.	CAWSVRGIYGYTF	TGTGCCTGGAGTGTACGGGGTATCTATGGCTACACCTTC
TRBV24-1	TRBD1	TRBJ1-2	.	CATSDLRDRGGYGYTF	TGTGCCACCAGTGATTTGCGGGACAGGGGAGGCTATGGCTACACCTTC
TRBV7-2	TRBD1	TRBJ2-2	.	CASSFLTGPLNTGELFF	TGTGCCAGCAGCTTCCTGACAGGGCCTTTGAACACCGGGGAGCTGTTTTTT
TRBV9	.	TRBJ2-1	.	CAPTGRSGYNEQFF	TGTGCCCCAACCGGTCGTAGCGGTTACAATGAGCAGTTCTTC
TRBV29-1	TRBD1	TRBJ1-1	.	CSARTGGGTEAFF	TGCAGCGCCAGGACAGGGGGGGGCACTGAAGCTTTCTTT
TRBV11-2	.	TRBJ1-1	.	CASSSLEGTAFF	TGTGCCAGCAGCTCCCTGGAGGGAACAGCTTTCTTT
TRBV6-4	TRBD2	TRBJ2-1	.	CASSRTSGSYNEQFF	TGTGCCAGCAGCCGTACTAGCGGCTCCTACAATGAGCAGTTCTTC
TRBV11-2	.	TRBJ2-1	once	CASSIEALYNEQFF	TGTGCCAGCAGTATAGAAGCACTTTACAATGAGCAGTTCTTC
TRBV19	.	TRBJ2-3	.	CASSRGGAGVDTQYF	TGTGCCAGTAGTAGAGGAGGTGCAGGCGTAGATACGCAGTATTTT
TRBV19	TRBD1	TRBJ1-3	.	CASSNGQAFSGNTIYF	TGTGCCAGTAGTAATGGACAGGCATTCTCTGGAAACACCATATATTTT
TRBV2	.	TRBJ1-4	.	CASSPRAGGSKNEKLFF	TGTGCCAGCAGCCCCAGGGCGGGAGGGTCAAAAAATGAAAAACTGTTTTTT
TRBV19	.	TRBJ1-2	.	CASSIEAVLLGYGYTF	TGTGCCAGTAGTATTGAGGCAGTACTACTGGGCTATGGCTACACCTTC
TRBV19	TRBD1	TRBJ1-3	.	CASGQGFSGNTIYF	TGTGCCAGCGGACAGGGATTCTCTGGAAACACCATATATTTT
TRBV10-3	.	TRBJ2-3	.	CAISEVHTGSTDTQYF	TGTGCCATCAGTGAGGTTCATACAGGCAGCACAGATACGCAGTATTTT
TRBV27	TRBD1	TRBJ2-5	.	CASSLYGRTGQETQYF	TGTGCCAGCAGTTTATATGGAAGGACAGGGCAGGAGACCCAGTACTTC
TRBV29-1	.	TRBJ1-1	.	CSVDSGGGTEAFF	TGCAGCGTTGATTCGGGAGGAGGCACTGAAGCTTTCTTT
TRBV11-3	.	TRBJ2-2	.	CASRGRNTGELFF	TGTGCCAGCAGGGGGAGGAACACCGGGGAGCTGTTTTTT
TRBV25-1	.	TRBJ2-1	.	CASSPRYGNEQFF	TGTGCCAGCAGTCCCCGCTACGGTAATGAGCAGTTCTTC
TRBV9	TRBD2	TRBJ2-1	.	CASSFRLAWSDVDEQFF	TGTGCCAGCAGCTTTCGACTAGCCTGGAGTGACGTCGATGAGCAGTTCTTC
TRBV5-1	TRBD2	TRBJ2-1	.	CASSPWTSDYNEQFF	TGCGCCAGCAGCCCGTGGACTAGCGACTACAATGAGCAGTTCTTC
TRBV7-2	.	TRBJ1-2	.	CASSFLSGNYGYTF	TGTGCCAGCAGCTTTCTGTCCGGGAACTATGGCTACACCTTC
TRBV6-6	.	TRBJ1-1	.	CASRELSRGGEAFF	TGTGCCAGCAGAGAACTATCAAGGGGTGGTGAAGCTTTCTTT
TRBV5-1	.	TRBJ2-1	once	CASSTRPQNEQFF	TGCGCCAGCAGCACGAGGCCTCAAAATGAGCAGTTCTTC